These 30 T cell receptor beta chains share one sample of origin, sequenced in a study of Graves' ophthalmopathy and Graves' hyperthyroidism. CDR3 regions of TCR beta were amplified from RNA transcripts. Second-round multiplex PCR came after a first-round RT-PCR that employed HTBI primers. In TCRdb, the multiplex PCR reads were re-called with MiXCR into one record per CDR3 protein. The table lists 350,000 to 400,000 distinct CDR3 sequences, about 16% of them singletons. The sequenced material came from peripheral blood. The receptors originated from a woman aged 18-30 years with stable Graves' hyperthyroidism.

This clonotype was seen ten or more times. This sequence joins TRBV12-3 or TRBV12-4 and TRBJ1-2; D might be TRBD1 (6 bases). This CDR3 is 15 amino acids long. Trimming left V 1 base short and J 6 bases short, with 15 bases between. In nucleotides, the CDR3 is TGTGCCAGCAGTTTAGGTGTCAGGGGAGTGGATGGCTACACCTTC. Its translation is CASSLGVRGVDGYTF.

The table lists this clonotype with many counts. The chain has TRBV27 and TRBJ1-1; possibly TRBD1 for D (5 bases). Germline CDR1 reads MNHEY; CDR2 reads SMNVEV (reference sequence). The V and J ends lost 7 bases and 11 bases respectively, with 17 bases between them. CDR3 length equals 12 residues. CDR3 nucleotide sequence: TGTGCCAGCACGGGGGGTCGGGGGAGGGCTTTCTTT. Translation: CASTGGRGRAFF.

The gene calls are TRBV30 and TRBJ1-2; a weak D match, TRBD1 (5 bases). Trimming shortened V by 0 bases and J by 4 bases, and 18 bases separated the two germline ends. Germline-derived CDR1 and CDR2 are GTSNPN and SVGIG (reference sequence). This CDR3 is 16 amino acids long. The CDR3 spells CAWSVPDSPSLYGYTF. In DNA, the CDR3 is TGTGCCTGGAGTGTACCCGACAGCCCCTCCCTCTATGGCTACACCTTC.

This clonotype was picked up many times. V is TRBV6-5 and J is TRBJ1-2, with 9 positions matching TRBD1. CDR3 length: 15 residues. Germline V CDR1 and CDR2: MNHEY, SVGAGI. V lost 2 bases, J lost 0 bases, and 1 base stayed unmatched. In nucleotides, the CDR3 is TGTGCCAGCAGTTACGGACAGGGGACTAACTATGGCTACACCTTC. Its translation: CASSYGQGTNYGYTF.

In this sample, this clonotype turned up many times. The genes are TRBV20-1 and TRBJ1-2; TRBD1 matches 8 bases. After removal of 7 bases from V and 4 bases from J, the junction contained 8 bases not matched to a gene. Germline V gene sequence: CDR1 DFQATT, CDR2 SNEGSKA (reference sequence). The CDR3 covers 13 residues. CDR3 DNA: TGCAGTGTGAAAGACAGGGGCTTCTATGGCTACACCTTC. This encodes CSVKDRGFYGYTF.

This clonotype occurred many times. CDR3 sequence (DNA): TGTGCCAGCAGTTTAAGGGTGGAGACCCAGTACTTC. Translated: CASSLRVETQYF. The rearrangement uses TRBV12-3 or TRBV12-4 and TRBJ2-5; no firm D call. There are 12 residues in the CDR3. The V end lost 2 bases, the J end lost 5 bases, and 6 bases lay between the germline ends.

This clonotype came up many times. V and J are TRBV6-2 or TRBV6-3 and TRBJ2-7, with a weak D call TRBD2 (5 bases). Germline lookup yields CDR1 MNHEY and CDR2 SVGEGT. V was pared by 5 bases and J by 6 bases, with 11 bases between. The CDR3 spans 12 residues. The CDR3 spells CASSVRSGEQYF. The CDR3, as DNA: TGTGCCAGCAGTGTTCGGAGCGGCGAGCAGTACTTC.

This clonotype was seen many times. The chain joins TRBV29-1 to TRBJ1-1, with D unclear. The CDR3 runs 11 residues. Looked up from germline, CDR1 is SQVTM and CDR2 is ANQGSEA. The CDR3 DNA reads as TGCAGTGCCGAGAGCAACACTGAAGCTTTCTTT. It yields the protein CSAESNTEAFF.

Worth noting for this clonotype: Just one base apart from a much larger clone, this may be a read error. The chain joins TRBV12-3 or TRBV12-4 to TRBJ1-3; D is uncertain. This CDR3 spans 13 amino acids. This CDR3 is CASEDPSGNTRYF. CDR3 sequence (DNA): TGTGCCAGTGAGGACCCCTCTGGAAACACCAGATATTTT.

This clonotype was recorded many times. The chain recombines TRBV4-1 with TRBJ2-5, with 9 bases identical to TRBD2. The germline gives CDR1 MGHRA, CDR2 YSYEKL. The CDR3 sequence is 15 residues long. J was trimmed by 5 bases and V by 1 base; bases with no gene match: 5. For the CDR3, the DNA is TGCGCCAGCAGCCAAGGCGGGGGGGCCAGGGAGACCCAGTACTTC. Its translation: CASSQGGGARETQYF.

This clonotype was picked up many times. The chain combines TRBV2 with TRBJ2-5, with D possibly TRBD1 on 7 matching bases. Trimming cost V 8 bases and J 2 bases, with 15 bases left between them. The germline V gene encodes CDR1 SNHLY and CDR2 FYNNEI. The CDR3 is 14 residues long. CDR3 amino acids: CASRWQGGQETQYF. In DNA form, the CDR3 reads TGTGCCAGCCGGTGGCAGGGGGGACAAGAGACCCAGTACTTC.

The chain combines TRBV2 with TRBJ1-1; tentatively, D is TRBD1 (5 bases). Germline loops: CDR1 SNHLY, CDR2 FYNNEI. The CDR3 length is 15 residues. V lost 2 bases and J 1 base, leaving 11 bases between the germline ends. CDR3 nucleotides: TGTGCCAGCAGTGAAAGGAGGCAGGGGAACACTGAAGCTTTCTTT. Its protein product is CASSERRQGNTEAFF.

The CDR3 DNA reads TGTGCCAGCAGTTACTCGACTAGCGGGAGAGTGAAGACCCAGTACTTC. Encoded protein: CASSYSTSGRVKTQYF. This sequence joins TRBV6-5 and TRBJ2-5, with 12 bases lining up with TRBD2. Germline V gives CDR1 MNHEY, CDR2 SVGAGI. J gave up 6 bases and V 0 bases, and 5 bases lay outside the gene matches. This CDR3 has 16 amino acids.

This clonotype came up many times. The chain has TRBV6-5 and TRBJ1-1, with no clear D. There are 13 residues in the CDR3. Germline V gives CDR1 MNHEY, CDR2 SVGAGI. Deletions cut 2 bases from V and 3 bases from J, with 7 bases between. The CDR3 spells CASSYEYYTEAFF. The CDR3 DNA is TGTGCCAGCAGTTACGAGTACTACACTGAAGCTTTCTTT.

There are many counts of this clonotype. The chain uses TRBV28 and TRBJ1-2, with 7 positions matching TRBD1. CDR1 MDHEN and CDR2 SYDVKM come from the germline V gene. The CDR3 runs to 16 residues. Trimming at V came to 9 bases and at J to 5 bases, leaving 18 bases not matched to a gene. CDR3 nucleotide sequence: TGTGCCAGTCGAGGGTATGGGACAGTCCGGCAATATGGCTACACCTTC. Protein: CASRGYGTVRQYGYTF.

In this sample, this clonotype turned up many times. This rearrangement joins TRBV12-3 or TRBV12-4 to TRBJ2-5, with D maybe TRBD1 (6 bases). This CDR3 region has 13 residues. The V end was cut by 8 bases, the J end by 2 bases, with 12 bases between. CDR3 sequence: CASHSGVQETQYF. The CDR3 DNA sequence: TGTGCCAGCCATTCAGGGGTACAAGAGACCCAGTACTTC.

This clonotype has ten or more counts. V gene TRBV12-3 or TRBV12-4 combines with J gene TRBJ2-4; a weak D match, TRBD1 (6 bases). The CDR3 loop spans 17 amino acids. With 5 bases removed from V and 0 bases from J, the gap between germline ends came to 17 bases. The DNA of the CDR3 is TGTGCCAGCAGTCCTATGGGACACCTTCTAGCCAAAAACATTCAGTACTTC. Translating gives CASSPMGHLLAKNIQYF.

This sequence joins TRBV7-9 and TRBJ1-1; 9 bases fit TRBD1. Germline CDR1 reads SEHNR; CDR2 reads FQNEAQ (reference sequence). Losses at the gene ends were 4 bases for V and 6 bases for J; bases not matched to a gene: 9. The CDR3 covers 15 residues. CDR3 coding DNA: TGTGCCAGCAGCTCACCGGACAGGGGATTTTCTGAAGCTTTCTTT. Amino acid sequence: CASSSPDRGFSEAFF. Using reference TRBV7-9 and TRBJ1-1 for the parts outside the CDR3, the full variable domain is DTGVSQNPRHKITKRGQNVTFRCDPISEHNRLYWYRQTLGQGPEFLTYFQNEAQLEKSRLLSDRFSAERPKGSFSTLEIQRTEQGDSAMYLCASSSPDRGFSEAFFGQGTRLTVV.

This clonotype was recorded a few times. The chain is built from TRBV5-6 and TRBJ2-7; 7 bases map to TRBD1. The ends lost 3 bases at V and 0 bases at J; junction bases unmatched: 9. Germline CDR1 SGHDT, CDR2 YYEEEE. CDR3 length: 16 residues. For the CDR3, the DNA is TGTGCCAGCAGCTGGGACGGGACAGCAGTCTCCTACGAGCAGTACTTC. It encodes CASSWDGTAVSYEQYF.

This clonotype was found many times. The chain joins TRBV25-1 to TRBJ2-7; D gene unclear. Trimming took off 6 bases at V and 5 bases at J, with 11 bases between the two ends. Germline values: CDR1 MGHDK, CDR2 SYGVNS. This CDR3 is 12 amino acids long. The CDR3 reads CASRMGWDEQYF. The CDR3 DNA reads TGTGCCAGCAGAATGGGATGGGACGAGCAGTACTTC.

This clonotype was found many times. This chain joins TRBV19 and TRBJ2-7; D is unclear. Germline assignment: CDR1 LNHDA and CDR2 SQIVND (reference sequence). V was clipped by 5 bases and J by 0 bases, with 14 bases between them. The CDR3 is 15 amino acids. CDR3 amino acids: CASSPRVMSSYEQYF. As DNA, the CDR3 is TGTGCCAGTAGTCCCCGGGTCATGAGCTCCTACGAGCAGTACTTC. Full variable domain (rest looked up from reference TRBV19 and TRBJ2-7): DGGITQSPKYLFRKEGQNVTLSCEQNLNHDAMYWYRQDPGQGLRLIYYSQIVNDFQKGDIAEGYSVSREKKESFPLTVTSAQKNPTAFYLCASSPRVMSSYEQYFGPGTRLTVT.

In its sample, this clonotype was seen many times. The chain couples TRBV19 to TRBJ2-4; D may be TRBD2 (6 bases). V was shortened by 0 bases and J by 7 bases, with 13 bases between the two germline ends. The CDR3 runs to 15 residues. Germline CDR1 reads LNHDA; CDR2 reads SQIVND (reference sequence). CDR3 amino acids: CASSIDGGKGNIQYF. The CDR3 nucleotides are TGTGCCAGTAGTATAGATGGGGGGAAGGGGAACATTCAGTACTTC.

This clonotype was seen ten or more times. The V call is TRBV20-1, the J call TRBJ2-5, with no clear D. V was clipped by 2 bases and J by 0 bases, with 4 bases between them. The CDR3 contains 12 residues. Germline assignment: CDR1 DFQATT and CDR2 SNEGSKA (reference sequence). The DNA of the CDR3 is TGCAGTGCTAGACGGTACCAAGAGACCCAGTACTTC. Protein sequence: CSARRYQETQYF.

This chain joins TRBV20-1 and TRBJ2-7; D gene unclear. The CDR3 totals 11 residues. V lost 3 bases and J 3 bases, leaving 6 bases between the germline ends. The germline V gene has CDR1 DFQATT and CDR2 SNEGSKA (reference sequence). CDR3 sequence: CSASPLYEQYF. As DNA, the CDR3 is TGCAGTGCTAGCCCACTCTACGAGCAGTACTTC.

This clonotype was recorded at least ten times. V gene TRBV12-3 or TRBV12-4 combines with J gene TRBJ2-2; 10 bases match TRBD2. This CDR3 has 18 residues. After removal of 2 bases from V and 1 base from J, the junction contained 7 bases not matched to a gene. In nucleotides, the CDR3 is TGTGCCAGCAGTTTAACGCGAGGACTAGCGGTGAACACCGGGGAGCTGTTTTTT. It yields the protein CASSLTRGLAVNTGELFF.

This clonotype was recorded a few times. The rearrangement links TRBV9 to TRBJ2-7; 8 positions agree with TRBD2. Germline V lookup: CDR1 SGDLS, CDR2 YYNGEE. The CDR3 totals 13 residues. With 7 bases clipped from V and 2 bases from J, the junction kept 5 bases outside the gene matches. The CDR3 region is CASGGAGAYEQYF. CDR3 DNA: TGTGCCAGCGGGGGAGCGGGGGCCTACGAGCAGTACTTC.

This clonotype was seen many times. The rearrangement links TRBV12-3 or TRBV12-4 to TRBJ2-5; TRBD1 matches at 7 bases. The CDR3 runs to 12 residues. V gave up 9 bases and J gave up 2 bases; unmatched junction bases: 3. The CDR3 region has the DNA TGTGCCAGTCAACAGGGGCAAGAGACCCAGTACTTC. The encoded protein is CASQQGQETQYF.

This clonotype was counted many times. V is TRBV6-5 and J is TRBJ1-2; 10 nucleotides align to TRBD1. CDR3 length equals 17 residues. Germline CDR1 MNHEY, CDR2 SVGAGI. Unmatched junction bases numbered 13, after V lost 4 bases and J lost 5 bases. DNA for the CDR3: TGTGCCAGCAGTTCAAACCGGGACAGGGGAGTGGGGTATGGCTACACCTTC. Its translation: CASSSNRDRGVGYGYTF.

This clonotype came up many times. The J gene is TRBJ2-2, the V gene TRBV11-2, with 11 bases matching TRBD2. The germline V gene encodes CDR1 SGHAT and CDR2 FQNNGV. The junction had 2 bases not matched to a gene; V was cut back by 0 bases and J by 11 bases. This CDR3 region has 14 residues. CDR3 sequence (DNA): TGTGCCAGCAGCTTAGAGAGACTAGCGGGAGAGCTGTTTTTT. Translation: CASSLERLAGELFF.

This clonotype was seen ten or more times. The chain joins TRBV24-1 to TRBJ2-7; TRBD2 might be the D (5 bases). The CDR3 consists of 13 residues. Germline CDR1 and CDR2: KGHDR and SFDVKD. V was cut by 4 bases and J by 8 bases, with 14 bases left in between. The CDR3 here is CATSDPRRVQQYF. As DNA, the CDR3 is TGTGCCACCAGTGACCCGCGGCGGGTTCAGCAGTACTTC.